The TCR beta chain under discussion was sequenced for a study of blood T cell repertoires in COVID-19. Repertoires were generated with immunoSEQ multiplex PCR, while TCRdb's copy carries only in-frame clones and drops some. The sample lists approximately 450,000 clones; 80% to 90% were seen once. The junction had 10 bases not matched to a gene; V was cut back by 1 base and J by 5 bases. The CDR3 runs 17 residues. The germline gives CDR1 LGHNT, CDR2 FRNRAP. Study members were between roughly 18 and 89 years old and lived in 20 to 30 US regions. The clonotype comes from a man aged 25-45 years who had recovered from COVID-19. The chain joins TRBV12-5 to TRBJ2-1; TRBD2 matches 8 bases. The sample taken for sequencing was PBMCs or T cells enriched from blood (not recorded which). The CDR3 is CASGLDLLGLGDNEQFF. The CDR3 DNA follows: TGTGCTAGTGGTTTGGATCTCCTGGGACTAGGGGACAATGAGCAGTTCTTC.